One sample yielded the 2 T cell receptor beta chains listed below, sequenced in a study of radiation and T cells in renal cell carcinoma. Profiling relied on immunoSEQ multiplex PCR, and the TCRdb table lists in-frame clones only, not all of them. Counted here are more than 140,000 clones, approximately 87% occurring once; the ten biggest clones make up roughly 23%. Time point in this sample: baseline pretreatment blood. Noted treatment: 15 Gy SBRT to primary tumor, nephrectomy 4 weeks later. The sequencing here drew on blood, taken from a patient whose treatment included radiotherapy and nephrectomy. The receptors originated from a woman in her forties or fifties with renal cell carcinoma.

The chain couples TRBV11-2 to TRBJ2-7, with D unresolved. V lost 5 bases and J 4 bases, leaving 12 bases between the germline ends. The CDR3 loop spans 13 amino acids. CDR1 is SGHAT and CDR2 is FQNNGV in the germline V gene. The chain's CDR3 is CASSLRGPYEQYF. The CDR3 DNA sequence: TGTGCCAGCAGCCTCCGTGGGCCGTACGAGCAGTACTTC. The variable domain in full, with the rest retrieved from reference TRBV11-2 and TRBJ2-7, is EAGVAQSPRYKIIEKRQSVAFWCNPISGHATLYWYQQILGQGPKLLIQFQNNGVVDDSQLPKDRFSAERLKGVDSTLKIQPAKLEDSAVYLCASSLRGPYEQYFGPGTRLTVT.

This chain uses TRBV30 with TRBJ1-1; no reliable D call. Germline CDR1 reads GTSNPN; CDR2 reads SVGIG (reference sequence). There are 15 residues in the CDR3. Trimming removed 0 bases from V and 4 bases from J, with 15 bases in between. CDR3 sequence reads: CAWSVVRLGGTEAFF. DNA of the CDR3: TGTGCCTGGAGTGTAGTCAGGTTGGGCGGCACTGAAGCTTTCTTT.